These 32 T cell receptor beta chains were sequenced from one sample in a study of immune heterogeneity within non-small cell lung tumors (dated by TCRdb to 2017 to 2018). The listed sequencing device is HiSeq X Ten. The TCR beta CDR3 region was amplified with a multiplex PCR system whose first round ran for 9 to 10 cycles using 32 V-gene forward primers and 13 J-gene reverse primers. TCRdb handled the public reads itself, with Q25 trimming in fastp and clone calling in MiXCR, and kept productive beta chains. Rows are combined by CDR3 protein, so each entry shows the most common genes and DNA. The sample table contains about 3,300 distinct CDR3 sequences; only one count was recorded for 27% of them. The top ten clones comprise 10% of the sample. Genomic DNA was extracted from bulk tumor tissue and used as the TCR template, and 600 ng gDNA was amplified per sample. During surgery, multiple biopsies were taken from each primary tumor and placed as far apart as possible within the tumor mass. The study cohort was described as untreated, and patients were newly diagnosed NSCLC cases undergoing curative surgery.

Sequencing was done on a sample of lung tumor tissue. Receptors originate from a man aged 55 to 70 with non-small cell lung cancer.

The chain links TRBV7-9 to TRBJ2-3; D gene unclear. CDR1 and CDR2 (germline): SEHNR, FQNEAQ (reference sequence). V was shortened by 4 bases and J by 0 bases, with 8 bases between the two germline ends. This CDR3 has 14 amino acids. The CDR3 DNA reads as TGTGCCAGCAGCTCGGACGTTAGCACAGATACGCAGTATTTT. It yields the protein CASSSDVSTDTQYF.

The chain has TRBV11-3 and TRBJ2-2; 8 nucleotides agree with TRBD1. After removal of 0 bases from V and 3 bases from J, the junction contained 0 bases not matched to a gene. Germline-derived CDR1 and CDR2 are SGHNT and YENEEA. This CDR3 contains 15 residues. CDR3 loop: CASSLEGQDTGELFF. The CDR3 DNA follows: TGTGCCAGCAGCTTAGAGGGACAGGACACCGGGGAGCTGTTTTTT.

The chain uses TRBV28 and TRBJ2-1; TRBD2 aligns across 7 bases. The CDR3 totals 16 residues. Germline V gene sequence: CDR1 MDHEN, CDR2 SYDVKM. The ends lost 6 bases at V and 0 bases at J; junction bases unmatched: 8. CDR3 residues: CASRSLGGGSYNEQFF. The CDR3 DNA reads TGTGCCAGCAGGTCATTGGGCGGGGGCTCCTACAATGAGCAGTTCTTC.

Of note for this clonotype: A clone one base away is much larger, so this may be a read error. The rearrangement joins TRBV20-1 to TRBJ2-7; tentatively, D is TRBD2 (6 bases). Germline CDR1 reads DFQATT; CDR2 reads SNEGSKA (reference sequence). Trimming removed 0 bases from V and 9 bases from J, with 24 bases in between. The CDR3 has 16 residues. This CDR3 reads CSARDLGLASLDGQYF. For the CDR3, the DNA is TGCAGTGCTAGAGATCTAGGGCTAGCGAGTTTGGACGGGCAGTACTTC.

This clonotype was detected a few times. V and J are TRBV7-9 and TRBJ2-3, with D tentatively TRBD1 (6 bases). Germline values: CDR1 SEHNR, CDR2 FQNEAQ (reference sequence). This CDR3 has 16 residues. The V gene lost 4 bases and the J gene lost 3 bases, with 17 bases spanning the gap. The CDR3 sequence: CASSSERARGTDTQYF. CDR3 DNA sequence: TGTGCCAGCAGCTCCGAGCGAGCCAGGGGTACAGATACGCAGTATTTT.

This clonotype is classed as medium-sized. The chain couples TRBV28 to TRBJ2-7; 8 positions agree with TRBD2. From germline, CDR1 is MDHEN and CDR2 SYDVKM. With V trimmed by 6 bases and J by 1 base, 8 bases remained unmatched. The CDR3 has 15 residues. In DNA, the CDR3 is TGTGCCAGCAGGATAAAGAGCGGGAGTTCCTACGAGCAGTACTTC. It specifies CASRIKSGSSYEQYF.

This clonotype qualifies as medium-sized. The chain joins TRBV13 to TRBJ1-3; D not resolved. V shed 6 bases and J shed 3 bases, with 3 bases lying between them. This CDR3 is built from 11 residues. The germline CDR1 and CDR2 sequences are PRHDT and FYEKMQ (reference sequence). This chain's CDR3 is CASSLGNTIYF. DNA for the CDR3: TGTGCCAGCAGTCTTGGAAACACCATATATTTT.

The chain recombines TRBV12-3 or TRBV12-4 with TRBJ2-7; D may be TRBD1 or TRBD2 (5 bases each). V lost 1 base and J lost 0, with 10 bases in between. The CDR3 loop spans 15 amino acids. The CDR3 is CASSLGGTHSYEQYF. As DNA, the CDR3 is TGTGCCAGCAGTTTAGGTGGGACCCACTCCTACGAGCAGTACTTC.

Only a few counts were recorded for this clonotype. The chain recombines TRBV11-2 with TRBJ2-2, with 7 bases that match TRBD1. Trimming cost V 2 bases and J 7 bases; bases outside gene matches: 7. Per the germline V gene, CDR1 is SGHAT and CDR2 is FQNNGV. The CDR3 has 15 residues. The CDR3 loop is CASSLQGDRNGELFF. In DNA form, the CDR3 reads TGTGCCAGCAGCTTACAGGGGGACCGGAACGGGGAGCTGTTTTTT.

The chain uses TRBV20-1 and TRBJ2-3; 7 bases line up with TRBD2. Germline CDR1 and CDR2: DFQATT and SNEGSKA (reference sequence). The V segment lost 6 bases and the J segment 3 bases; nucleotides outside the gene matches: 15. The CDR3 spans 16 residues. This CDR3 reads CSAGSILAPSTDTQYF. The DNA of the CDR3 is TGCAGTGCCGGTAGTATACTAGCGCCGAGTACAGATACGCAGTATTTT.

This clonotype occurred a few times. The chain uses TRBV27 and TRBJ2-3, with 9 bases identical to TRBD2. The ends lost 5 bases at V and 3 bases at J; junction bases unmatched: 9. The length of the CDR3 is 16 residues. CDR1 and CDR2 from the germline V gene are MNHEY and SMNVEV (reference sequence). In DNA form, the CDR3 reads TGTGCCAGCAGTCGTGCGGGAGGGCCGCGAACAGATACGCAGTATTTT. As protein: CASSRAGGPRTDTQYF.

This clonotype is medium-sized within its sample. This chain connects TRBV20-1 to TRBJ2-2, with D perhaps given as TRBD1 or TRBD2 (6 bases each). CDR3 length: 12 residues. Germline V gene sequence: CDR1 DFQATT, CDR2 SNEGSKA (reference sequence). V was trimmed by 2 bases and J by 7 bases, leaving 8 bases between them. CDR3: CSARKGGGELFF. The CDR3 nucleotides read TGCAGTGCTAGAAAGGGGGGCGGGGAGCTGTTTTTT.

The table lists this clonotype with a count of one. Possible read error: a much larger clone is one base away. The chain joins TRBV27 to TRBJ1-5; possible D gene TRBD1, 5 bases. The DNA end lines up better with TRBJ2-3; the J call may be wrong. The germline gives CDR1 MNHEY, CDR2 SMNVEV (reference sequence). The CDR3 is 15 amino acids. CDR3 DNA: TGTGCCAGCAGTTTATCCTACAGGAGCAATCAGCCCCAGTATTTT. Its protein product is CASSLSYRSNQPQYF.

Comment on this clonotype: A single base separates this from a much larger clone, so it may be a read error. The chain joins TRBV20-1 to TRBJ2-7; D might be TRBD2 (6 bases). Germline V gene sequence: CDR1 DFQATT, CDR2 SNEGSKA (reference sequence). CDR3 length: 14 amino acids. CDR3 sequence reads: CSARDLGGAYKQYF. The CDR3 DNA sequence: TGCAGTGCTAGAGATTTAGGCGGGGCCTACAAGCAGTACTTC.

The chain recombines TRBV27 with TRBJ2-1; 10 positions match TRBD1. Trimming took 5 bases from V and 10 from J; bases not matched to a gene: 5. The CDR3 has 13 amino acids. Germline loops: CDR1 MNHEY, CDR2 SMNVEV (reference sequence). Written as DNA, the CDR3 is TGTGCCAGCAGTGGACAGGGGGTTGGAGAGCAGTTCTTC. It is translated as CASSGQGVGEQFF.

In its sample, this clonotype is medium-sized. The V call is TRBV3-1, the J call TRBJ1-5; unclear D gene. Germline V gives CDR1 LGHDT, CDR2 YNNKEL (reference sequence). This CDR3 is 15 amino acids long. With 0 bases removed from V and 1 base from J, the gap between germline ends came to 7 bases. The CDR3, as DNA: TGTGCCAGCAGCCAAGATAGCTTGAGCAATCAGCCCCAGCATTTT. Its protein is CASSQDSLSNQPQHF.

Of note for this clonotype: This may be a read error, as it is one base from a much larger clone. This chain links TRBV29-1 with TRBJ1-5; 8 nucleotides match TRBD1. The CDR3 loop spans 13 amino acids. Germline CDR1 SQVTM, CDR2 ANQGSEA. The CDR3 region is CSVEQGAGQPRHF. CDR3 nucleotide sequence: TGCAGCGTTGAACAGGGGGCCGGTCAGCCCCGGCATTTT.

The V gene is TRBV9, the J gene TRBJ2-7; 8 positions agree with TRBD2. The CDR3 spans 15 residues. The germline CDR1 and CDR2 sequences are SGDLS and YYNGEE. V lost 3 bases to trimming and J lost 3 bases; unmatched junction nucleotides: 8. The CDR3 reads CASSETGTRGYEQYF. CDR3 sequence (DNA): TGTGCCAGCAGCGAAACCGGGACTAGAGGCTACGAGCAGTACTTC.

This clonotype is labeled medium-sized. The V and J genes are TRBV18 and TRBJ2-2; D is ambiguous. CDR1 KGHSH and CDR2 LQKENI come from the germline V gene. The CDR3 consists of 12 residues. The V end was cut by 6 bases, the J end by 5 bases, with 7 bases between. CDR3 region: CASSRRTGELFF. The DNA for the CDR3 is TGTGCCAGCTCGAGACGGACCGGGGAGCTGTTTTTT.

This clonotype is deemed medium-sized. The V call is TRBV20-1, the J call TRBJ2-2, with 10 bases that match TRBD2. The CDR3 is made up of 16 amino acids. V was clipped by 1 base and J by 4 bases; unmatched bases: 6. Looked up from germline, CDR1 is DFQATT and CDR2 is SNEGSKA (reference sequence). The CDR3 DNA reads TGCAGTGCTAGAGGGCTAGCGGGAGTCTCCACCGGGGAGCTGTTTTTT. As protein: CSARGLAGVSTGELFF.

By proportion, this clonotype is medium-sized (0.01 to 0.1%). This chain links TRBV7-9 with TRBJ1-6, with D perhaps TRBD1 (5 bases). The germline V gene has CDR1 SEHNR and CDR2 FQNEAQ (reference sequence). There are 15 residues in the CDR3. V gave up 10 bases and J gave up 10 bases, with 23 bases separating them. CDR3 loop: CAIPRDGHAGSPLHF. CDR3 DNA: TGTGCCATCCCCCGGGACGGCCATGCTGGGTCACCCCTCCACTTT.

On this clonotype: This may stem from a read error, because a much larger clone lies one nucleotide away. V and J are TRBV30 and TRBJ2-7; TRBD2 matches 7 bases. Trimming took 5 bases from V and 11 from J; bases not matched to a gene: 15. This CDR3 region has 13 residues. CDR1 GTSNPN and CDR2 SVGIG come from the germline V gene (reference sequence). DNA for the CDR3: TGTGCCTGGGAGGGGAGGGAGTTGAGGGAGAAGTACTTC. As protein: CAWEGRELREKYF.

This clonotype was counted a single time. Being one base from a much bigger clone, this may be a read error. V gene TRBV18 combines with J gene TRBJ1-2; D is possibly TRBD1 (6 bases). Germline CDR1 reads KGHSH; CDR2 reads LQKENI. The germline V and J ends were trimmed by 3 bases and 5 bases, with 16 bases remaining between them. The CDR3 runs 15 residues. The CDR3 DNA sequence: TGTGCCAGCTCACCGGGGGCTTGGACTGATTATGGCTACACCTTC. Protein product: CASSPGAWTDYGYTF.

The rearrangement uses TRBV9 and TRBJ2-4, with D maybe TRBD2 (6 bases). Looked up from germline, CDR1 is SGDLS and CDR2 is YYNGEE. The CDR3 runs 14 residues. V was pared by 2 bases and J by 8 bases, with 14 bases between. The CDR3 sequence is CASSVGLLRDIQYF. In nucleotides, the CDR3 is TGTGCCAGCAGCGTGGGACTTCTCCGGGACATTCAGTACTTC.

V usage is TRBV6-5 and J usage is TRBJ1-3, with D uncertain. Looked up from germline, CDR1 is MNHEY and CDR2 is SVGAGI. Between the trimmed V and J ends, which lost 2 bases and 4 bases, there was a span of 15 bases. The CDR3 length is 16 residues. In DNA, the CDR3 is TGTGCCAGCAGTTACGGACCCCCCTCGGAAGGAAACACCATATATTTT. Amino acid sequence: CASSYGPPSEGNTIYF.

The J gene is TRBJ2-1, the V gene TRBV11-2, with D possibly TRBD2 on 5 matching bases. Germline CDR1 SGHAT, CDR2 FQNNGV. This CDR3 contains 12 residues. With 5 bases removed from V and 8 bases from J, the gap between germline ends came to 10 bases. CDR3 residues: CASSQAAYEQFF. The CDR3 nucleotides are TGTGCCAGCAGCCAAGCGGCCTATGAGCAGTTCTTC.

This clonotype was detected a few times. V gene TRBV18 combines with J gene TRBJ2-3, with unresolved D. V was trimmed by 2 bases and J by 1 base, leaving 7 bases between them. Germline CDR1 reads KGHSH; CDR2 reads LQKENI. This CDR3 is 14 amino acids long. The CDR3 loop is CASSPGVRTDTQYF. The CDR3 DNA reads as TGTGCCAGCTCACCAGGGGTGCGCACAGATACGCAGTATTTT.

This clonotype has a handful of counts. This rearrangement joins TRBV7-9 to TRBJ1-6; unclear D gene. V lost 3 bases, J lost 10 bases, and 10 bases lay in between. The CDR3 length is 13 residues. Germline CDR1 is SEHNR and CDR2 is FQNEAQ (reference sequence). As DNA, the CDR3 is TGTGCCAGCAGCTTCGGGGTGGAGTCACCCCTCCACTTT. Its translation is CASSFGVESPLHF.

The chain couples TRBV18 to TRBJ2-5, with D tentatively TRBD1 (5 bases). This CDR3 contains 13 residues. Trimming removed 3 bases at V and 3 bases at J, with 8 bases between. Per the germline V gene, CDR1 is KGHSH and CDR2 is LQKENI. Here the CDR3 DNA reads TGTGCCAGCTCACCCGGACATGAAGAGACCCAGTACTTC. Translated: CASSPGHEETQYF.

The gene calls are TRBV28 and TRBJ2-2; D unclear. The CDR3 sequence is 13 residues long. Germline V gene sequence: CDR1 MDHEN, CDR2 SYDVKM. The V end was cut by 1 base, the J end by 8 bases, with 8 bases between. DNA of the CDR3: TGTGCCAGCAGTTTATTTGATGGGGGGGAGCTGTTTTTT. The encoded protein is CASSLFDGGELFF.

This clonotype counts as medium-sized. The CDR3 loop is CATTPGTGTYEQYF. The CDR3 bases are TGTGCCACCACTCCCGGGACAGGGACCTACGAGCAGTACTTC. The chain is built from TRBV19 and TRBJ2-7; 9 bases are a match to TRBD1. CDR3 length equals 14 residues. Germline assignment: CDR1 LNHDA and CDR2 SQIVND (reference sequence). V gave up 10 bases and J gave up 2 bases; unmatched junction bases: 9.

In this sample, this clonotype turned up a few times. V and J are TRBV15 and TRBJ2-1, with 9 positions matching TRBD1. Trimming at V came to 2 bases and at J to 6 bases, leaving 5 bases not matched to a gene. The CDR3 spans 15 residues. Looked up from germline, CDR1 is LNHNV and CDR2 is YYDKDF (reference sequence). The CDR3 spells CATSRNRDRANEQFF. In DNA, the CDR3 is TGTGCCACCAGCAGAAACCGGGACAGGGCCAATGAGCAGTTCTTC.